A single sample gave rise to the 16 T cell receptor beta chains below, sequenced in a study of cytomegalovirus exposure and HLA in healthy donors. The PCR employed 60 Vbeta primers together with 13 Jbeta primers. Sequencing was performed with immunoSEQ multiplex PCR; in TCRdb, only in-frame clones are kept and a portion is missing. Of about 140,000 clones in the sample, approximately 70% were seen once. Material: PBMCs. These receptors were obtained from a woman in her sixties in good health and CMV-seronegative.

This chain uses TRBV28 with TRBJ1-2; TRBD1 matches 8 bases. There are 15 residues in the CDR3. Germline values: CDR1 MDHEN, CDR2 SYDVKM. V was clipped by 7 bases and J by 14 bases; unmatched bases: 21. The chain's CDR3 is CASNPRFQGAFLWTF. CDR3 DNA: TGTGCCAGCAACCCTAGGTTCCAGGGGGCGTTTTTGTGGACCTTC.

The chain employs TRBV9 and TRBJ2-3, with D possibly being TRBD2 (6 bases). This CDR3 is built from 14 residues. Trimming left V 4 bases short and J 0 bases short, with 9 bases between. From germline, CDR1 is SGDLS and CDR2 YYNGEE. The CDR3 DNA reads TGTGCCAGCAGCTCCGGGACTAGCACAGATACGCAGTATTTT. Protein sequence: CASSSGTSTDTQYF.

This chain connects TRBV6-1 to TRBJ2-7; D is possibly TRBD1 (6 bases). The V end was cut by 8 bases, the J end by 0 bases, with 11 bases between. CDR1 and CDR2 from the germline V gene are MNHNS and SASEGT. The CDR3 extends over 13 amino acids. The DNA for the CDR3 is TGTGCCAGCGGAAGACAGGCCTCCTACGAGCAGTACTTC. This translates into CASGRQASYEQYF.

The V gene is TRBV28, the J gene TRBJ2-7; 13 positions match TRBD2. CDR3 length equals 17 residues. CDR1 and CDR2 (germline): MDHEN, SYDVKM. Trimming at V came to 2 bases and at J to 1 base, leaving 5 bases not matched to a gene. The CDR3 region is CASSLSRGLAGSYEQYF. The CDR3 region has the DNA TGTGCCAGCAGTTTAAGCCGGGGACTAGCGGGATCCTACGAGCAGTACTTC.

The rearrangement uses TRBV6-1 and TRBJ2-2; D remains unclear. Trimming removed 6 bases from V and 1 base from J, with 12 bases in between. CDR3 length: 15 residues. From germline, CDR1 is MNHNS and CDR2 SASEGT. The CDR3 nucleotides are TGTGCCAGCAGAAATTTTCAGCGGAACACCGGGGAGCTGTTTTTT. It specifies CASRNFQRNTGELFF.

This CDR3 reads CASSLVGTGQGYEQYF. The CDR3 coding sequence is TGCGCCAGCAGCTTGGTTGGGACAGGGCAGGGGTACGAGCAGTACTTC. V gene TRBV5-1 combines with J gene TRBJ2-7; 9 bases are a match to TRBD1. V trimming: 0 bases; J trimming: 4 bases; junction bases outside the gene matches: 8. Per the germline V gene, CDR1 is SGHRS and CDR2 is YFSETQ. This CDR3 spans 16 amino acids.

This chain connects TRBV4-1 to TRBJ2-5, with TRBD1 matching 9 bases. V trimming: 2 bases; J trimming: 5 bases; junction bases outside the gene matches: 6. CDR1 and CDR2 from the germline V gene are MGHRA and YSYEKL. The CDR3 is made up of 15 amino acids. This CDR3 is CASSQLAGQGETQYF. CDR3 nucleotides: TGCGCCAGCAGCCAACTAGCAGGACAGGGGGAGACCCAGTACTTC.

The gene calls are TRBV4-3 and TRBJ1-1, with TRBD1 as a possible D gene (6 bases). The V gene's germline CDR1 is LGHNA and CDR2 YSLEER. The CDR3 runs to 15 residues. V was pared by 1 base and J by 3 bases, with 12 bases between. The CDR3 region has the DNA TGCGCCAGCAGCCAAGGGCTAGGGGGGGACACTGAAGCTTTCTTT. Its translation: CASSQGLGGDTEAFF.

V and J are TRBV5-1 and TRBJ2-7; TRBD2 aligns across 13 bases. This CDR3 region has 16 residues. V was clipped by 3 bases and J by 5 bases; unmatched bases: 8. Per the germline V gene, CDR1 is SGHRS and CDR2 is YFSETQ. The CDR3 loop is CASSSGLAGIQHEQYF. CDR3 DNA: TGCGCCAGCAGCTCGGGACTAGCGGGGATTCAACACGAGCAGTACTTC.

The rearrangement uses TRBV5-6 and TRBJ2-1, with 7 bases lining up with TRBD1. CDR3 length equals 16 residues. V shed 2 bases and J 0 bases; nucleotides not matched to a gene: 5. Germline V gene sequence: CDR1 SGHDT, CDR2 YYEEEE. The chain's CDR3 is CASSFSGDSSYNEQFF. DNA of the CDR3: TGTGCCAGCAGCTTTTCTGGGGACAGCTCCTACAATGAGCAGTTCTTC. Drawing the rest from reference TRBV5-6 and TRBJ2-1, the complete variable domain is DAGVTQSPTHLIKTRGQQVTLRCSPKSGHDTVSWYQQALGQGPQFIFQYYEEEERQRGNFPDRFSGHQFPNYSSELNVNALLLGDSALYLCASSFSGDSSYNEQFFGPGTRLTVL.

The chain is built from TRBV7-3 and TRBJ2-7, with no clear D. V was pared by 1 base and J by 6 bases, with 10 bases between. Germline V gives CDR1 SGHTA, CDR2 FQGTGA. This CDR3 region has 13 residues. The CDR3 protein is CASSLSYYGEQYF. For the CDR3, the DNA is TGTGCCAGCAGCTTAAGCTATTACGGCGAGCAGTACTTC. The variable domain in full, completed from reference TRBV7-3 and TRBJ2-7, reads GAGVSQTPSNKVTEKGKYVELRCDPISGHTALYWYRQSLGQGPEFLIYFQGTGAADDSGLPNDRFFAVRPEGSVSTLKIQRTERGDSAVYLCASSLSYYGEQYFGPGTRLTVT.

This clone is a singleton in its sample. The rearrangement joins TRBV28 to TRBJ2-1; 8 bases map to TRBD2. The CDR3 loop spans 13 amino acids. V was pared by 7 bases and J by 4 bases, with 3 bases of the junction left unmatched. CDR1 and CDR2 from the germline V gene are MDHEN and SYDVKM. CDR3 residues: CASKSGGYNEQFF. CDR3 bases: TGTGCCAGCAAAAGCGGGGGTTACAATGAGCAGTTCTTC.

The rearrangement uses TRBV21-1 and TRBJ2-7; no check of the table's D call, TRBD2, against the DNA was made. TRBV21-1 is described as a pseudogene. The CDR3 is made up of 16 amino acids. DNA of the CDR3: TGTGCCAGCAGCAGAACCGGACTAGCGGACATCTACGAGCAGTACTTC. It encodes CASSRTGLADIYEQYF.

This clone came up a few times. The rearrangement uses TRBV27 and TRBJ2-3, with 12 bases matching TRBD2. CDR3 length equals 20 residues. CDR1 is MNHEY and CDR2 is SMNVEV in the germline V gene (reference sequence). Trimming removed 5 bases from V and 1 base from J; junction bases left unmatched: 16. The CDR3 nucleotides read TGTGCCAGCAGTCCAAGACTAGCGGGAGTAGAGGGTTCTGGCACAGATACGCAGTATTTT. Amino acid sequence: CASSPRLAGVEGSGTDTQYF.

Only a few counts were recorded for this clone. The DNA for the CDR3 is TGCGCCAGCAGACCGGGGACTAGCGGGAGTAAAGGGCATGAGCAGTTCTTC. Its protein is CASRPGTSGSKGHEQFF. The genes are TRBV5-1 and TRBJ2-1, with 14 bases lining up with TRBD2. The CDR3 has 17 residues. The V segment lost 5 bases and the J segment 8 bases; nucleotides outside the gene matches: 12. Germline V gene data show CDR1 as SGHRS and CDR2 as YFSETQ.

V usage is TRBV7-9 and J usage is TRBJ2-1; 8 bases line up with TRBD2. In germline, CDR1 is SEHNR, CDR2 FQNEAQ (reference sequence). This CDR3 has 14 residues. After removal of 7 bases from V and 4 bases from J, the junction contained 6 bases not matched to a gene. The CDR3 bases are TGTGCCAGCAATGGCGGGGGGACATACAATGAGCAGTTCTTC. This gives the protein CASNGGGTYNEQFF. The whole variable domain, filled in from reference TRBV7-9 and TRBJ2-1, reads DTGVSQNPRHKITKRGQNVTFRCDPISEHNRLYWYRQTLGQGPEFLTYFQNEAQLEKSRLLSDRFSAERPKGSFSTLEIQRTEQGDSAMYLCASNGGGTYNEQFFGPGTRLTVL.